The 26 T cell receptor beta chains reported below all come from one sample, sequenced in a study of blood T cell repertoires in COVID-19. TCRdb keeps only in-frame clones here, not all; method: immunoSEQ multiplex PCR. The table lists 200,000 to 250,000 clones, around 85% of them singletons. Material for sequencing was PBMCs or T cells enriched from blood (not recorded which). These receptors were taken from a woman aged 45-59 years in a cohort exposed to, infected with or recovered from COVID-19 (not recorded which).

This clone was detected a few times. The chain is built from TRBV19 and TRBJ1-6, with 7 bases fitting TRBD1. Germline V CDR1 and CDR2: LNHDA, SQIVND (reference sequence). V shed 5 bases, J shed 7 bases, and the junction held 8 bases outside the gene matches. The CDR3 totals 15 residues. CDR3: CASSPPGQSNSPLHF. In DNA, the CDR3 is TGTGCCAGTAGTCCACCGGGACAGTCGAATTCACCCCTCCACTTT.

This clone was picked up a small number of times. The genes are TRBV28 and TRBJ1-2; TRBD1 might be the D (6 bases). Trimming cost V 3 bases and J 7 bases, with 12 bases left between them. The CDR3 spans 13 residues. CDR1 and CDR2 (germline): MDHEN, SYDVKM. The CDR3 bases are TGTGCCAGCAGTTTTCAGGGGTACGGTGGCTACACCTTC. Translated, it gives CASSFQGYGGYTF.

This sequence joins TRBV29-1 and TRBJ2-3, with a tentative D call TRBD2 (6 bases). Per germline, CDR1 SQVTM and CDR2 ANQGSEA. The CDR3 is made up of 12 amino acids. Trimming cost V 3 bases and J 6 bases, with 10 bases left between them. DNA of the CDR3: TGCAGCGTTGACATTGCGGGGGATACGCAGTATTTT. Translated: CSVDIAGDTQYF.

V usage is TRBV29-1 and J usage is TRBJ1-2; D is ambiguous. Trimming stripped 2 bases from V and 3 bases from J, with 10 bases between. This CDR3 is built from 13 residues. From germline, CDR1 is SQVTM and CDR2 ANQGSEA. The chain's CDR3 is CSVESAVDYGYTF. DNA of the CDR3: TGCAGCGTTGAAAGTGCGGTCGACTATGGCTACACCTTC. The whole variable domain, filled in from reference TRBV29-1 and TRBJ1-2, reads SAVISQKPSRDICQRGTSLTIQCQVDSQVTMMFWYRQQPGQSLTLIATANQGSEATYESGFVIDKFPISRPNLTFSTLTVSNMSPEDSSIYLCSVESAVDYGYTFGSGTRLTVV.

This chain connects TRBV24-1 to TRBJ2-2; 9 positions match TRBD1. The CDR3 consists of 16 residues. The germline V gene has CDR1 KGHDR and CDR2 SFDVKD. The ends lost 3 bases at V and 5 bases at J; junction bases unmatched: 6. The CDR3 nucleotides read TGTGCCACCAGTGATGCCGGGACAGGGATAACCGGGGAGCTGTTTTTT. This gives the protein CATSDAGTGITGELFF.

V usage is TRBV4-3 and J usage is TRBJ1-2, with 12 bases fitting TRBD1. V dropped 4 bases and J dropped 4; count of bases not matched to a gene: 16. CDR3 length: 19 amino acids. Germline V gives CDR1 LGHNA, CDR2 YSLEER. The DNA for the CDR3 is TGCGCCAGCAGCCGCGCTTTCTCCCCCGGGACAGGGGGCGGCTATGGCTACACCTTC. It codes for CASSRAFSPGTGGGYGYTF.

This clone is a singleton in its sample. The chain combines TRBV5-5 with TRBJ1-5; 7 nucleotides align to TRBD1. CDR1 is SGHKS, CDR2 YYEKEE, per germline (reference sequence). The CDR3 length is 13 residues. The V segment lost 5 bases and the J segment 4 bases; nucleotides outside the gene matches: 3. CDR3 sequence reads: CASRPDRNQPQHF. The CDR3 nucleotides read TGTGCCAGCAGACCGGACAGGAATCAGCCCCAGCATTTT.

This clone was seen more than once but under ten times. The chain combines TRBV4-1 with TRBJ2-3; 8 bases agree with TRBD1. Germline V lookup: CDR1 MGHRA, CDR2 YSYEKL. CDR3 size: 15 residues. V shed 1 base, J shed 6 bases, and the junction held 6 bases outside the gene matches. The CDR3 protein is CASSQGQGSLDTQYF. CDR3 DNA: TGCGCCAGCAGCCAAGGACAGGGGTCCCTGGATACGCAGTATTTT.

A few counts support this clone. J is TRBJ2-1 and V is TRBV16, with a weak D call TRBD1 (6 bases). Germline V gene lookup returns CDR1 KGHSY and CDR2 FQNENV. The CDR3 is 19 residues long. Trimming left V 2 bases short and J 1 base short, with 21 bases between. The CDR3 DNA is TGTGCCAGCAGCCAAAGGGGGTTTTTAACGGGCGGTTCCTACAATGAGCAGTTCTTC. It translates to CASSQRGFLTGGSYNEQFF.

The V and J genes are TRBV5-1 and TRBJ1-4; possible D gene TRBD1, 6 bases. The germline gives CDR1 SGHRS, CDR2 YFSETQ. Between the trimmed V and J ends, which lost 4 bases and 0 bases, there was a span of 7 bases. This CDR3 is built from 14 residues. Here the CDR3 reads CASSRDTTNEKLFF. CDR3 DNA: TGCGCCAGCAGCCGGGACACAACTAATGAAAAACTGTTTTTT.

This rearrangement joins TRBV19 to TRBJ1-1; 7 bases are shared with TRBD1. The CDR3 has 14 residues. From germline, CDR1 is LNHDA and CDR2 SQIVND (reference sequence). After removal of 5 bases from V and 5 bases from J, the junction contained 8 bases not matched to a gene. The CDR3 DNA follows: TGTGCCAGTAGTGTCAGCAGGGGGGTGACTGAAGCTTTCTTT. It codes for CASSVSRGVTEAFF.

This chain uses TRBV18 with TRBJ1-2; no firm D call. CDR3 length: 14 residues. V was clipped by 0 bases and J by 4 bases, with 9 bases between them. Germline V gene lookup returns CDR1 KGHSH and CDR2 LQKENI. CDR3: CASSPPGDTYGYTF. In nucleotides, the CDR3 is TGTGCCAGCTCACCACCGGGTGACACCTATGGCTACACCTTC.

The V and J genes are TRBV6-5 and TRBJ1-1; D might be TRBD1 (5 bases). CDR3 length: 14 amino acids. Germline-derived CDR1 and CDR2 are MNHEY and SVGAGI. Trimming took 6 bases from V and 8 from J, leaving 19 bases between them. The CDR3 sequence: CASRPAGTHREAFF. The CDR3 region has the DNA TGTGCCAGCAGACCCGCGGGGACGCATCGCGAAGCTTTCTTT.

The rearrangement uses TRBV9 and TRBJ2-7, with a weak D call TRBD1 (5 bases). V was cut by 1 base and J by 5 bases, with 10 bases left in between. The length of the CDR3 is 13 residues. The V gene's germline CDR1 is SGDLS and CDR2 YYNGEE. The CDR3 protein is CASSVIPGNEQYF. DNA for the CDR3: TGTGCCAGCAGCGTAATCCCAGGGAACGAGCAGTACTTC.

The V gene is TRBV19, the J gene TRBJ1-5; unclear D gene. Germline V lookup: CDR1 LNHDA, CDR2 SQIVND (reference sequence). The V and J ends lost 2 bases and 9 bases respectively, with 14 bases between them. The CDR3 is 14 amino acids. The CDR3 DNA reads as TGTGCCAGTAGTATACGGACGGGGAATAGGCCCCAGCATTTT. Translated, it gives CASSIRTGNRPQHF.

This rearrangement joins TRBV7-9 to TRBJ1-2; 11 bases are shared with TRBD1. The CDR3 sequence is 15 residues long. The V and J ends lost 5 bases and 6 bases, in that order; junction bases with no gene match: 8. Germline CDR1 and CDR2: SEHNR and FQNEAQ (reference sequence). DNA of the CDR3: TGTGCCAGCAGCCGGGACAGGGGGAAAATCCATGGCTACACCTTC. It codes for CASSRDRGKIHGYTF.

The chain carries TRBV4-1 and TRBJ1-2; possibly TRBD1 for D (6 bases). The CDR3 contains 17 residues. Germline CDR1 and CDR2: MGHRA and YSYEKL. V was shortened by 1 base and J by 4 bases, with 19 bases between the two germline ends. CDR3 protein: CASSQGGRGRRGYGYTF. CDR3 coding DNA: TGCGCCAGCAGCCAAGGGGGGCGCGGCAGGCGCGGCTATGGCTACACCTTC.

CDR3 amino acids: CASRALVDRGGAGANVLTF. In DNA, the CDR3 is TGTGCCAGTAGGGCACTAGTAGACCGGGGAGGGGCTGGGGCCAACGTCCTGACTTTC. The chain has TRBV19 and TRBJ2-6, with 7 bases identical to TRBD2. The germline gives CDR1 LNHDA, CDR2 SQIVND (reference sequence). The CDR3 loop spans 19 amino acids. With V trimmed by 6 bases and J by 2 bases, 16 bases remained unmatched.

The chain joins TRBV11-1 to TRBJ1-6; possibly TRBD1 for D (5 bases). With 2 bases removed from V and 10 bases from J, the gap between germline ends came to 15 bases. Per the germline V gene, CDR1 is SGHAT and CDR2 is FQDESV (reference sequence). The CDR3 loop spans 15 amino acids. CDR3 residues: CASSLLPGGNSPLHF. Here the CDR3 DNA reads TGTGCCAGCAGCTTACTCCCCGGGGGGAACTCACCCCTCCACTTT.

This clone appeared a single time. The chain uses TRBV29-1 and TRBJ1-1; tentatively, D is TRBD1 (6 bases). The CDR3 is 14 residues long. V lost 7 bases to trimming and J lost 6 bases, with 21 bases between them. Germline V lookup: CDR1 SQVTM, CDR2 ANQGSEA. CDR3 in DNA: TGCAGCGCTGTCGCTATGGGGGCGAGCGCTGAAGCTTTCTTT. Its protein is CSAVAMGASAEAFF.

This clone has just a few counts. V is TRBV2 and J is TRBJ2-2; 8 nucleotides agree with TRBD2. The germline V gene encodes CDR1 SNHLY and CDR2 FYNNEI. This CDR3 has 14 amino acids. V shed 6 bases, J shed 6 bases, and the junction held 6 bases outside the gene matches. The CDR3, as DNA: TGTGCCAGCAGAGTTGCAGCGGGAGCCGGGGAGCTGTTTTTT. As protein: CASRVAAGAGELFF.

This rearrangement joins TRBV30 to TRBJ1-1, with a possible D match to TRBD1 (5 bases). The CDR3 is made up of 15 amino acids. V lost 3 bases and J lost 0, with 14 bases in between. Germline V CDR1 and CDR2: GTSNPN, SVGIG (reference sequence). CDR3 nucleotides: TGTGCCTGGAGCGAGCTGTTCAGGGTGAACACTGAAGCTTTCTTT. The encoded protein is CAWSELFRVNTEAFF.

This clone was detected once. The V call is TRBV5-5, the J call TRBJ1-2; unclear D gene. This CDR3 has 12 amino acids. The V gene lost 3 bases and the J gene lost 1 base, with 4 bases spanning the gap. The V gene's germline CDR1 is SGHKS and CDR2 YYEKEE (reference sequence). CDR3: CASSSINYGYTF. Written as DNA, the CDR3 is TGTGCCAGCAGCTCAATTAACTATGGCTACACCTTC. Full variable domain (missing parts from reference TRBV5-5 and TRBJ1-2): DAGVTQSPTHLIKTRGQQVTLRCSPISGHKSVSWYQQVLGQGPQFIFQYYEKEERGRGNFPDRFSARQFPNYSSELNVNALLLGDSALYLCASSSINYGYTFGSGTRLTVV.

The CDR3 DNA reads as TGTGCCAGCAGTTACTCGACCAGGGGTGAAAAACTGTTTTTT. Translated, it gives CASSYSTRGEKLFF. The rearrangement links TRBV6-5 to TRBJ1-4; D may be TRBD1 (6 bases). The CDR3 has 14 amino acids. Trimming took 0 bases from V and 7 from J, leaving 9 bases between them. Germline lookup yields CDR1 MNHEY and CDR2 SVGAGI.

The chain has TRBV30 and TRBJ2-2, with D possibly matching TRBD1 (5 bases). The CDR3 covers 16 residues. The germline gives CDR1 GTSNPN, CDR2 SVGIG (reference sequence). V was cut by 4 bases and J by 0 bases, with 15 bases left in between. CDR3 amino acids: CAWNWGGATNTGELFF. The CDR3, as DNA: TGTGCCTGGAATTGGGGTGGGGCCACGAACACCGGGGAGCTGTTTTTT.

The chain uses TRBV11-2 and TRBJ1-5; 7 nucleotides line up with TRBD1. Looked up from germline, CDR1 is SGHAT and CDR2 is FQNNGV. Trimming at V came to 5 bases and at J to 7 bases, leaving 8 bases not matched to a gene. The CDR3 runs 14 residues. The DNA for the CDR3 is TGTGCCAGCAGCCCGAACGAGGGACAGCAGCCCCAGCATTTT. Residues: CASSPNEGQQPQHF.